The clone carrying this TCR beta chain has at least ten counts. The antigen is unknown. Indicated time point: patch test 3, about 24 weeks after DPC sensitization. Regarding treatment: therapeutic diphenylcyclopropenone sensitization with weekly scalp DPC. This record belongs to a study of human T cells and chemical hapten exposure. Study-wide background: DPC 0.01% went on the upper back by patch test, with reading at 6 days. General study points: Significantly greater numbers of large CDR3 similarity clusters came from expanded TCRs than from controls.

For the library, individual cDNA molecules each received unique molecular identifiers. One entry per CDR3 protein results from TCRdb running MiXCR on the RACE reads. The sample holds just over 70,000 distinct CDR3 sequences; over 8.5% are singletons and the top ten take roughly 1.5%. Germline values: CDR1 SQVTM, CDR2 ANQGSEA. This CDR3 spans 12 amino acids. Deletions cut 5 bases from V and 4 bases from J, with 11 bases between. This TCR was recovered from a woman in her fifties or sixties with alopecia areata. Some clones in this sample may be carry-over from other donors' samples. This sequence joins TRBV29-1 and TRBJ1-2; D uncertain. The sequencing here drew on whole blood, taken in connection with sensitization to the hapten diphenylcyclopropenone (DPC). The CDR3 DNA reads as TGCAGCGTTTTATTTCCGGGCTATGGCTACACCTTC. Encoded protein: CSVLFPGYGYTF.